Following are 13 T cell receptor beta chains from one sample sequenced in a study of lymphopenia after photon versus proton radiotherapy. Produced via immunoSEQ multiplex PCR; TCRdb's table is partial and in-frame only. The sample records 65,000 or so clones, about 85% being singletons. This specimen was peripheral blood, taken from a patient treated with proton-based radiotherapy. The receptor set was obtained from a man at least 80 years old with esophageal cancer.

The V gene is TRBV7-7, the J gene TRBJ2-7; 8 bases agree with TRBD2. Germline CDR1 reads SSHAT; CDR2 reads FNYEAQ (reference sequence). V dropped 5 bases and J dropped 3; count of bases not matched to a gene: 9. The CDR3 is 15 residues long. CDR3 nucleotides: TGTGCCAGCAGCCCGAGAAGCGGGAGCGGCTACGAGCAGTACTTC. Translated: CASSPRSGSGYEQYF.

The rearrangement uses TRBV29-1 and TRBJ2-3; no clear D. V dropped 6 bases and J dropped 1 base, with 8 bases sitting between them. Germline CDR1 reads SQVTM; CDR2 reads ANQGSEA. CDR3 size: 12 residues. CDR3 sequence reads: CSVDQGTDTQYF. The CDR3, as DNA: TGCAGCGTAGACCAGGGCACAGATACGCAGTATTTT.

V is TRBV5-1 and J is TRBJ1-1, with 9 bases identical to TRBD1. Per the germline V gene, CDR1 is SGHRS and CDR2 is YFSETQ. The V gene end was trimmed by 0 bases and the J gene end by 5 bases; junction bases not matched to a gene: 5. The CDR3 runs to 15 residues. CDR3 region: CASSLGTGADTEAFF. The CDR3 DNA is TGCGCCAGCAGCTTGGGGACAGGGGCGGATACTGAAGCTTTCTTT.

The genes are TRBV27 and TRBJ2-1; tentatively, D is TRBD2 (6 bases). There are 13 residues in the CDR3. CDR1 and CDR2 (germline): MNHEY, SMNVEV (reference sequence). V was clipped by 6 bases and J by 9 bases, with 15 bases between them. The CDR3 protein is CASSRLGATEQFF. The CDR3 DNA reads TGTGCCAGCAGCCGACTAGGAGCCACTGAGCAGTTCTTC.

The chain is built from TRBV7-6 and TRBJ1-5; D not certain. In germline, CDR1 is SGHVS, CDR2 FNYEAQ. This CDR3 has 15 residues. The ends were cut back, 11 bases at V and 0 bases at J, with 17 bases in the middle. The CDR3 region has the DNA TGTGCCCAGCAAGGGCAGCCTTATAGCAATCAGCCCCAGCATTTT. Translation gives CAQQGQPYSNQPQHF.

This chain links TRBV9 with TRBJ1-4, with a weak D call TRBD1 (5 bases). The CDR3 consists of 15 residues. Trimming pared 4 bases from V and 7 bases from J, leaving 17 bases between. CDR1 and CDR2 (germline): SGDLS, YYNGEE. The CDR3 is CASSPGRGGSEKLFF. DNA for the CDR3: TGTGCCAGCAGCCCGGGAAGGGGCGGGAGTGAAAAACTGTTTTTT.

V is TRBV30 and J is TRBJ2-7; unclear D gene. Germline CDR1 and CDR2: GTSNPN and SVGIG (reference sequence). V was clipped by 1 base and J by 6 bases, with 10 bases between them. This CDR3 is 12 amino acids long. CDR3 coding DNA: TGTGCCTGGAGTGATACGGGCGTCGAGCAGTACTTC. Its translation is CAWSDTGVEQYF.

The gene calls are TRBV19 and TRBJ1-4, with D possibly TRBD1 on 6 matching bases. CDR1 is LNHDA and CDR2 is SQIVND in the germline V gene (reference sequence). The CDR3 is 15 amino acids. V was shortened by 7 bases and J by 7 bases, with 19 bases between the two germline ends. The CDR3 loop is CASISRGQGSEKLFF. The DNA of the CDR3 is TGTGCCAGTATCTCACGGGGGCAGGGAAGTGAAAAACTGTTTTTT.

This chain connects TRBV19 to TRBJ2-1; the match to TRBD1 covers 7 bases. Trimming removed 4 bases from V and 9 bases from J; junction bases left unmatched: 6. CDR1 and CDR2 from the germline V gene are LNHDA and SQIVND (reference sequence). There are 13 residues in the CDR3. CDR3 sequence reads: CASSNTGDAEQFF. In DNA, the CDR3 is TGTGCCAGTAGTAACACAGGGGACGCTGAGCAGTTCTTC.

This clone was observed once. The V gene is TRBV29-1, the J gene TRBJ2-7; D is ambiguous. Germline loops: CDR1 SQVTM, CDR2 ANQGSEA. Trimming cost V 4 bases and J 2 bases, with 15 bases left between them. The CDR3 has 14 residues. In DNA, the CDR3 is TGCAGCGTTGCTGGCCAGAATGGGGCCTACGAGCAGTACTTC. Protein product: CSVAGQNGAYEQYF.

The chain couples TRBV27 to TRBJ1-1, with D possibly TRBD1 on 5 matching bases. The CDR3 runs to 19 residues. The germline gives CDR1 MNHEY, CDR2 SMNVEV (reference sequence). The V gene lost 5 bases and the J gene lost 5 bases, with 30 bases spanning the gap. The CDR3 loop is CASSQLSQENIIRGTEAFF. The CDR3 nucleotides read TGTGCCAGCAGTCAACTATCCCAGGAGAATATAATACGGGGGACTGAAGCTTTCTTT.

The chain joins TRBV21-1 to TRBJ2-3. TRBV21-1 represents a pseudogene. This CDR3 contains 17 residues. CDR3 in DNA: TGTGCCAGCAGCAAACTTCCCTGTAGGGTTGGCACAGATACGCAGTATTTT. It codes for CASSKLPCRVGTDTQYF.

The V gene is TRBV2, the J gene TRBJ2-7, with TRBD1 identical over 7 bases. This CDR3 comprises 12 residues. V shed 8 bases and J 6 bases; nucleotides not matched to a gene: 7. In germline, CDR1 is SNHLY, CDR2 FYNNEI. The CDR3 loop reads CASDRAASEQYF. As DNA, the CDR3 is TGTGCCAGCGACAGGGCGGCCAGCGAGCAGTACTTC.